Each of the 30 T cell receptor beta chains below was sequenced from the same sample in a study of cytomegalovirus exposure and HLA in healthy donors. A multiplex PCR was run with 60 Vbeta primers and 13 Jbeta primers. Libraries were prepared by immunoSEQ multiplex PCR; TCRdb keeps only in-frame clonotypes and omits some of them. The table shows about 76,000 clones, with 72% occurring only once. Sequencing used PBMCs. These receptors all stem from a woman aged 40 to 50 in good health and CMV-seropositive.

CDR3 sequence reads: CASSWGDRNTEAFF. As DNA, the CDR3 is TGTGCCAGCAGCTGGGGGGACAGGAACACTGAAGCTTTCTTT. The gene calls are TRBV5-5 and TRBJ1-1; 7 nucleotides align to TRBD1. This CDR3 contains 14 residues. The germline V gene has CDR1 SGHKS and CDR2 YYEKEE (reference sequence). V dropped 3 bases and J dropped 1; count of bases not matched to a gene: 3.

This chain joins TRBV9 and TRBJ1-1; TRBD1 might be the D (5 bases). Germline CDR1 SGDLS, CDR2 YYNGEE. V was clipped by 2 bases and J by 3 bases, with 8 bases between them. This CDR3 is 13 amino acids long. The CDR3, as DNA: TGTGCCAGCAGCGTGGGGGGAGACACTGAAGCTTTCTTT. It codes for CASSVGGDTEAFF.

V and J are TRBV18 and TRBJ1-4; 11 nucleotides align to TRBD1. The germline V gene has CDR1 KGHSH and CDR2 LQKENI. The V and J ends lost 4 bases and 4 bases, in that order; junction bases with no gene match: 20. The CDR3 covers 21 residues. The CDR3, as DNA: TGTGCCAGCTCACTTAACGACCCGGGACAGGGGGTGACGGAGGGTAATGAAAAACTGTTTTTT. This gives the protein CASSLNDPGQGVTEGNEKLFF.

The chain employs TRBV29-1 and TRBJ2-1; TRBD1 agrees at 8 bases. Trimming took 5 bases from V and 0 from J; bases not matched to a gene: 6. The CDR3 covers 15 residues. Germline V gene sequence: CDR1 SQVTM, CDR2 ANQGSEA. The CDR3 DNA reads as TGCAGCGTTTCAGGGGGCGTAGGCTCCTACAATGAGCAGTTCTTC. It is translated as CSVSGGVGSYNEQFF.

The sample holds one count of this clone. The gene calls are TRBV30 and TRBJ2-5, with 7 bases lining up with TRBD1. The closer fit of TRBJ2-7 to the DNA end suggests the J call may be wrong. CDR1 is GTSNPN and CDR2 is SVGIG in the germline V gene (reference sequence). The CDR3 sequence is 15 residues long. The CDR3 DNA is TGTGCCTGGAAAGCCCTGGGGACAGCGTCCTACGAGCAGTACTTC. This sequence encodes CAWKALGTASYEQYF.

The rearrangement joins TRBV5-4 to TRBJ2-5; 9 bases match TRBD1. Germline-derived CDR1 and CDR2 are SGHNT and YYREEE (reference sequence). The CDR3 totals 14 residues. V lost 2 bases to trimming and J lost 5 bases; unmatched junction nucleotides: 4. CDR3 in DNA: TGTGCCAGCAGCTTACAGGGGGCAGGGGAGACCCAGTACTTC. Its protein is CASSLQGAGETQYF. Combining the CDR3 with reference TRBV5-4 and TRBJ2-5 gives the whole variable domain ETGVTQSPTHLIKTRGQQVTLRCSSQSGHNTVSWYQQALGQGPQFIFQYYREEENGRGNFPPRFSGLQFPNYSSELNVNALELDDSALYLCASSLQGAGETQYFGPGTRLLVL.

This clone showed up just once. This chain uses TRBV15 with TRBJ2-1, with TRBD2 identical over 7 bases. Germline V gives CDR1 LNHNV, CDR2 YYDKDF (reference sequence). The CDR3 runs 12 residues. V was clipped by 4 bases and J by 15 bases; unmatched bases: 9. The CDR3 region is CATSTQGGNGFF. DNA of the CDR3: TGTGCCACCAGCACCCAGGGAGGGAATGGGTTCTTC.

The CDR3 sequence: CASSLGDRARAFF. The CDR3 DNA is TGTGCCAGCAGTTTAGGGGACAGGGCGAGAGCTTTCTTT. The gene calls are TRBV28 and TRBJ1-1; 9 bases are a match to TRBD1. V was pared by 2 bases and J by 10 bases, with 5 bases of the junction left unmatched. CDR1 and CDR2 from the germline V gene are MDHEN and SYDVKM. The CDR3 length is 13 residues.

CDR3 sequence (DNA): TGTGCCTGGAGTGTTGGGACTAGCGGGGCCTACGAGCAGTACTTC. This encodes CAWSVGTSGAYEQYF. The chain recombines TRBV30 with TRBJ2-7; TRBD2 aligns across 13 bases. In germline, CDR1 is GTSNPN, CDR2 SVGIG (reference sequence). This CDR3 has 15 residues. V shed 0 bases, J shed 2 bases, and the junction held 1 base outside the gene matches.

V is TRBV5-4 and J is TRBJ2-7, with 8 bases that match TRBD1. Germline V gene data show CDR1 as SGHNT and CDR2 as YYREEE (reference sequence). The CDR3 consists of 14 residues. Trimming at V came to 3 bases and at J to 6 bases, leaving 8 bases not matched to a gene. The chain's CDR3 is CASSSTADRAEQYF. Here the CDR3 DNA reads TGTGCCAGCAGCTCAACCGCGGACAGGGCCGAGCAGTACTTC.

The DNA of the CDR3 is TGTGCCAGCAGTAGGGACAGGGGGCTGTATGACGGGGAGCTGTTTTTT. As protein: CASSRDRGLYDGELFF. J is TRBJ2-2 and V is TRBV27; the match to TRBD1 covers 12 bases. The junction had 8 bases not matched to a gene; V was cut back by 5 bases and J by 7 bases. Germline CDR1 reads MNHEY; CDR2 reads SMNVEV (reference sequence). This CDR3 has 16 residues.

The V and J genes are TRBV6-1 and TRBJ2-7; no definite D call. V dropped 7 bases and J dropped 3 bases, with 13 bases sitting between them. The germline CDR1 and CDR2 sequences are MNHNS and SASEGT. The CDR3 has 13 amino acids. CDR3 sequence (DNA): TGTGCCAGCATGGTGGCTGATGGCTACGAGCAGTACTTC. It yields the protein CASMVADGYEQYF.

The V call is TRBV5-1, the J call TRBJ2-7; 9 nucleotides align to TRBD1. The germline CDR1 and CDR2 sequences are SGHRS and YFSETQ. The CDR3 spans 16 residues. The V and J ends lost 4 bases and 2 bases, in that order; junction bases with no gene match: 10. CDR3 protein: CASSRSPGTGTYEQYF. The CDR3 region has the DNA TGCGCCAGCAGCAGGTCCCCCGGGACAGGGACCTACGAGCAGTACTTC.

The chain carries TRBV2 and TRBJ1-5; D gene unclear. The germline CDR1 and CDR2 sequences are SNHLY and FYNNEI. The CDR3 is 13 residues long. Trimming left V 5 bases short and J 4 bases short, with 9 bases between. CDR3 sequence: CASSYIANQPQHF. The CDR3 DNA sequence: TGTGCCAGCAGTTACATAGCTAATCAGCCCCAGCATTTT.

In this sample, this clone turned up a few times. The chain has TRBV7-8 and TRBJ2-5, with 9 bases that match TRBD2. The length of the CDR3 is 15 residues. Germline V gene lookup returns CDR1 SGHVS and CDR2 FQNEAQ. V shed 4 bases and J 5 bases; nucleotides not matched to a gene: 8. The DNA of the CDR3 is TGTGCCAGCAGCTCGTATAGCGGGAGTGGTGAGACCCAGTACTTC. It specifies CASSSYSGSGETQYF.

This chain uses TRBV28 with TRBJ1-1, with 9 positions matching TRBD1. This CDR3 is 14 amino acids long. Germline CDR1 MDHEN, CDR2 SYDVKM. V was pared by 4 bases and J by 12 bases, with 12 bases of the junction left unmatched. CDR3 protein: CASSSPPGQGETFF. CDR3 bases: TGTGCCAGCAGTTCCCCGCCGGGACAGGGCGAAACTTTCTTT.

This chain uses TRBV30 with TRBJ1-1; D might be TRBD1 (6 bases). Germline CDR1 reads GTSNPN; CDR2 reads SVGIG (reference sequence). V lost 8 bases, J lost 2 bases, and 15 bases lay in between. The CDR3 sequence is 13 residues long. The CDR3 spells CASQGTTNTEAFF. In nucleotides, the CDR3 is TGTGCCAGCCAAGGGACAACTAACACTGAAGCTTTCTTT.

V usage is TRBV7-2 and J usage is TRBJ1-5; D may be TRBD1 (5 bases). Germline V gene data show CDR1 as SGHTA and CDR2 as FQGNSA. The CDR3 is made up of 15 amino acids. The ends were cut back, 5 bases at V and 2 bases at J, with 13 bases in the middle. CDR3 DNA: TGTGCCAGCAGCCCAGGGAATCTGGGCAATCAGCCCCAGCATTTT. It codes for CASSPGNLGNQPQHF.

CDR3 in amino acids: CATFTGLRGSNQPQHF. The CDR3 nucleotides are TGCGCCACTTTCACAGGGCTCAGGGGTAGCAATCAGCCCCAGCATTTT. The chain is built from TRBV5-1 and TRBJ1-5; weak D call: TRBD1 (6 bases). Trimming shortened V by 9 bases and J by 0 bases, and 19 bases separated the two germline ends. Germline values: CDR1 SGHRS, CDR2 YFSETQ. This CDR3 spans 16 amino acids.

The rearrangement links TRBV30 to TRBJ1-6; TRBD1 agrees at 7 bases. The germline CDR1 and CDR2 sequences are GTSNPN and SVGIG (reference sequence). The V gene end was trimmed by 5 bases and the J gene end by 5 bases; junction bases not matched to a gene: 9. The CDR3 is 15 residues long. The CDR3 coding sequence is TGTGCCTGGGAGAAACGGGACAGAGATAATTCACCCCTCCACTTT. It translates to CAWEKRDRDNSPLHF.

The genes are TRBV30 and TRBJ1-2; the D gene is possibly TRBD1 (6 bases). CDR3 length equals 13 residues. Trimming took off 2 bases at V and 8 bases at J, with 15 bases between the two ends. CDR1 and CDR2 from the germline V gene are GTSNPN and SVGIG (reference sequence). The CDR3 region is CAWSTGQTSGYTF. The CDR3 bases are TGTGCCTGGAGTACCGGACAGACCTCAGGCTACACCTTC.

The CDR3 protein is CATSRQTEVGNTIYF. CDR3 DNA: TGTGCCACCAGCAGACAGACGGAGGTTGGAAACACCATATATTTT. This chain connects TRBV15 to TRBJ1-3, with D unclear. This CDR3 has 15 amino acids. The V gene lost 2 bases and the J gene lost 3 bases, with 11 bases spanning the gap. CDR1 and CDR2 from the germline V gene are LNHNV and YYDKDF (reference sequence).

The gene calls are TRBV10-1 and TRBJ2-7; the match to TRBD2 covers 8 bases. Per germline, CDR1 WNHNN and CDR2 SYGVQD (reference sequence). CDR3 length: 15 amino acids. J gave up 6 bases and V 1 base, and 8 bases lay outside the gene matches. The CDR3 region has the DNA TGCGCCAGCAGTGAGTTAGAACGGGAGGGTCCCGAGCAGTACTTC. Encoded protein: CASSELEREGPEQYF.

The chain is built from TRBV5-1 and TRBJ1-6; 7 bases fit TRBD1. This CDR3 contains 15 residues. Germline CDR1 is SGHRS and CDR2 is YFSETQ. The ends lost 1 base at V and 6 bases at J; junction bases unmatched: 4. The CDR3: CASSLTGVFNSPLHF. In nucleotides, the CDR3 is TGCGCCAGCAGCTTGACAGGGGTTTTTAATTCACCCCTCCACTTT.

The CDR3 sequence is CASSSQGAGGNEQFF. In nucleotides, the CDR3 is TGTGCCAGCAGTTCACAGGGGGCTGGAGGGAATGAGCAGTTCTTC. This chain joins TRBV27 and TRBJ2-1, with 9 nucleotides matching TRBD1. This CDR3 has 15 amino acids. Germline V gives CDR1 MNHEY, CDR2 SMNVEV (reference sequence). V dropped 4 bases and J dropped 7; count of bases not matched to a gene: 8.

In this sample, this clone turned up once. This chain uses TRBV19 with TRBJ1-2; perhaps TRBD1 as D (5 bases). Germline CDR1 and CDR2: LNHDA and SQIVND (reference sequence). The CDR3 extends over 11 amino acids. V lost 7 bases and J 8 bases, leaving 11 bases between the germline ends. CDR3 loop: CASKGSAGYTF. The CDR3, as DNA: TGTGCCAGTAAGGGGTCCGCCGGCTACACCTTC.

The chain joins TRBV30 to TRBJ2-1, with 9 nucleotides matching TRBD2. Germline assignment: CDR1 GTSNPN and CDR2 SVGIG (reference sequence). With 2 bases clipped from V and 7 bases from J, the junction kept 9 bases outside the gene matches. This CDR3 comprises 15 residues. The CDR3, as DNA: TGTGCCTGGAGTAAGGGCGGGGGGGCCTTTAATGAGCAGTTCTTC. It translates to CAWSKGGGAFNEQFF.

The rearrangement uses TRBV27 and TRBJ1-3, with 7 bases lining up with TRBD1. CDR1 and CDR2 from the germline V gene are MNHEY and SMNVEV (reference sequence). V trimming: 5 bases; J trimming: 0 bases; junction bases outside the gene matches: 4. The CDR3 is 15 residues long. CDR3 region: CASSLTGTSGNTIYF. The CDR3 DNA is TGTGCCAGCAGTCTGACAGGGACCTCTGGAAACACCATATATTTT.

The table lists this clone with a count of one. The genes are TRBV29-1 and TRBJ1-3; weak D call: TRBD1 (6 bases). Trimming cost V 7 bases and J 1 base, with 8 bases left between them. Germline CDR1 SQVTM, CDR2 ANQGSEA. The CDR3 contains 12 residues. CDR3 loop: CSARGSGNTIYF. CDR3 in DNA: TGCAGCGCCAGGGGTTCTGGAAACACCATATATTTT.

This clone was detected a few times. The CDR3 coding sequence is TGTGCCAGTCGGAGGGAAGACCTGTTTTTT. It codes for CASRREDLFF. V and J are TRBV2 and TRBJ1-4; no clear D gene. V was shortened by 9 bases and J by 14 bases, with 13 bases between the two germline ends. Germline values: CDR1 SNHLY, CDR2 FYNNEI. CDR3 length: 10 residues.